This T cell receptor (beta chain) was captured in a study of cytomegalovirus exposure and HLA in healthy donors. Overall study results and limits: TCR beta chain V- and J-gene trimming was linked, in a later analysis, to a missense variant in DCLRE1C.

The CDR3 is 19 amino acids. Germline V lookup: CDR1 MGHRA, CDR2 YSYEKL. Unmatched junction bases numbered 10, after V lost 1 base and J lost 2 bases. This PCR relied on a set of 60 Vbeta primers and 13 Jbeta primers. Data came from immunoSEQ multiplex PCR; TCRdb stores just in-frame clones and leaves some out. This table has about 160,000 clones, less than 90% appearing once. In the case of this clone: What it binds is unknown.

The sample comprised PBMCs. This TCR was recovered from a man between 18 and 35 years old in good health and CMV-seronegative. This chain links TRBV4-1 with TRBJ2-1; 11 bases are a match to TRBD2. The CDR3 DNA reads TGCGCCAGCAGCCAAGCCACCCGGGGGACTAGCGGCACCTACAATGAGCAGTTCTTC. Encoded protein: CASSQATRGTSGTYNEQFF.